Below are 28 T cell receptor beta chains sequenced from a single sample in a study of T-cell reconstitution after alpha-beta-depleted transplantation in children. TCRbeta library preparation incorporated unique molecular identifiers. TCRdb re-called the PCR reads through MiXCR, storing one row per CDR3 protein. The sample lists around 87,000 distinct CDR3 sequences; 7% to 10% were seen once. Sample: PBMCs from the stem cell graft donor, taken from the stem cell graft. These TCRs come from a human donor who donated a stem cell graft to a child with congenital amegakaryocytic thrombocytopenia.

This clonotype was counted ten times or more. The chain carries TRBV5-8 and TRBJ2-5; D ambiguous. Trimming stripped 0 bases from V and 3 bases from J, with 3 bases between. This CDR3 region has 12 residues. Looked up from germline, CDR1 is SGHTS and CDR2 is YDEGEE. Written as DNA, the CDR3 is TGTGCCAGCAGCTTGGCAGAAGAGACCCAGTACTTC. The encoded protein is CASSLAEETQYF.

The rearrangement links TRBV5-4 to TRBJ2-7; 9 bases map to TRBD1. Per germline, CDR1 SGHNT and CDR2 YYREEE (reference sequence). J lost 2 bases, V lost 2 bases, and 8 bases had no gene match. The CDR3 sequence is 16 residues long. The CDR3 region has the DNA TGTGCCAGCAGCTTCGGATCGGGACAGGGCACCTACGAGCAGTACTTC. This encodes CASSFGSGQGTYEQYF. Complete variable domain (other parts from reference TRBV5-4 and TRBJ2-7): ETGVTQSPTHLIKTRGQQVTLRCSSQSGHNTVSWYQQALGQGPQFIFQYYREEENGRGNFPPRFSGLQFPNYSSELNVNALELDDSALYLCASSFGSGQGTYEQYFGPGTRLTVT.

The V gene is TRBV12-3 or TRBV12-4, the J gene TRBJ1-1; D is perhaps TRBD1 (5 bases). Trimming removed 6 bases at V and 3 bases at J, with 11 bases between. The CDR3 has 13 amino acids. The CDR3 nucleotides are TGTGCCAGCAGAAAAGGGGATTACACTGAAGCTTTCTTT. This encodes CASRKGDYTEAFF.

This clonotype occurred many times. The gene calls are TRBV7-9 and TRBJ2-1; 10 nucleotides agree with TRBD2. CDR3 length: 16 amino acids. Per the germline V gene, CDR1 is SEHNR and CDR2 is FQNEAQ (reference sequence). The V gene end was trimmed by 5 bases and the J gene end by 2 bases; junction bases not matched to a gene: 6. Here the CDR3 DNA reads TGTGCCAGCAGCACTACCCTAGCGGGGGCCTACAATGAGCAGTTCTTC. This encodes CASSTTLAGAYNEQFF.

This clonotype occurred many times. V is TRBV24-1 and J is TRBJ1-1; tentatively, D is TRBD1 (5 bases). V lost 7 bases and J 2 bases, leaving 7 bases between the germline ends. The CDR3 consists of 12 residues. Germline V gene sequence: CDR1 KGHDR, CDR2 SFDVKD. In nucleotides, the CDR3 is TGTGCCACCAGGGGGGGAAACACTGAAGCTTTCTTT. Protein: CATRGGNTEAFF.

Many counts were recorded for this clonotype. The CDR3 region is CSVLFSGGQPQHF. CDR3 coding DNA: TGCAGCGTTCTTTTCTCAGGGGGTCAGCCCCAGCATTTT. The chain employs TRBV29-1 and TRBJ1-5, with 7 bases identical to TRBD1. The V gene's germline CDR1 is SQVTM and CDR2 ANQGSEA. The CDR3 is 13 amino acids. Trimming at V came to 5 bases and at J to 6 bases, leaving 7 bases not matched to a gene.

This clonotype was recorded many times. V and J are TRBV12-3 or TRBV12-4 and TRBJ2-5; D remains unclear. The V end lost 3 bases, the J end lost 4 bases, and 3 bases lay between the germline ends. This CDR3 is built from 11 residues. This CDR3 reads CASSFGETQYF. The CDR3, as DNA: TGTGCCAGCAGTTTTGGAGAGACCCAGTACTTC.

In this sample, this clonotype turned up many times. This sequence joins TRBV7-2 and TRBJ2-3, with TRBD2 identical over 11 bases. V shed 3 bases, J shed 1 base, and the junction held 3 bases outside the gene matches. CDR1 and CDR2 (germline): SGHTA, FQGNSA. This CDR3 spans 16 amino acids. The CDR3 here is CASSFSGGAGTDTQYF. The CDR3 nucleotides are TGTGCCAGCAGCTTTAGCGGGGGGGCCGGCACAGATACGCAGTATTTT.

This clonotype came up many times. J is TRBJ2-1 and V is TRBV3-1, with 12 bases fitting TRBD2. CDR1 and CDR2 from the germline V gene are LGHDT and YNNKEL (reference sequence). This CDR3 is built from 18 residues. J lost 4 bases, V lost 2 bases, and 9 bases had no gene match. The CDR3 loop reads CASSQRTLAGGFYNEQFF. DNA for the CDR3: TGTGCCAGCAGCCAACGTACCCTAGCGGGGGGGTTTTACAATGAGCAGTTCTTC.

The table lists this clonotype with a few counts. This sequence joins TRBV30 and TRBJ1-2; D unclear. Trimming pared 3 bases from V and 8 bases from J, leaving 13 bases between. The V gene's germline CDR1 is GTSNPN and CDR2 SVGIG (reference sequence). CDR3 length equals 12 residues. Written as DNA, the CDR3 is TGTGCCTGGAGCGCATCGTATGGCGGCTACACCTTC. It is translated as CAWSASYGGYTF.

This clonotype came up many times. CDR3 loop: CASSRTRQETQYF. The CDR3 DNA sequence: TGTGCCAGCAGCCGGACTAGACAAGAGACCCAGTACTTC. This chain connects TRBV3-1 to TRBJ2-5; 7 nucleotides align to TRBD2. Germline V lookup: CDR1 LGHDT, CDR2 YNNKEL (reference sequence). The trim removed 4 bases at V and 2 bases at J, leaving 1 base unmatched. The CDR3 runs 13 residues.

In its sample, this clonotype was seen many times. This sequence joins TRBV12-3 or TRBV12-4 and TRBJ2-2; possibly TRBD1 or TRBD2 for D (5 bases each). The CDR3 spans 16 residues. V was pared by 5 bases and J by 6 bases, with 19 bases between. The DNA for the CDR3 is TGTGCCAGCAGTATCCTCGGTGGACTGGGGGCCGGGGAGCTGTTTTTT. It encodes CASSILGGLGAGELFF.

V is TRBV30 and J is TRBJ1-1, with TRBD1 matching 7 bases. The CDR3 covers 13 residues. V was pared by 2 bases and J by 7 bases, with 7 bases of the junction left unmatched. Germline V lookup: CDR1 GTSNPN, CDR2 SVGIG (reference sequence). DNA for the CDR3: TGTGCCTGGAGTCACAACAGGGGCTTTGAAGCTTTCTTT. Translating it yields CAWSHNRGFEAFF.

This clonotype was seen repeatedly, ten times or more. The chain recombines TRBV18 with TRBJ2-2; D is unclear. V was pared by 0 bases and J by 3 bases, with 11 bases between. Germline V lookup: CDR1 KGHSH, CDR2 LQKENI. The CDR3 length is 16 residues. Written as DNA, the CDR3 is TGTGCCAGCTCACCACCTACTGGGCTTGACACCGGGGAGCTGTTTTTT. Amino acids: CASSPPTGLDTGELFF. Looking up the rest from reference TRBV18 and TRBJ2-2 gives the full variable domain: NAGVMQNPRHLVRRRGQEARLRCSPMKGHSHVYWYRQLPEEGLKFMVYLQKENIIDESGMPKERFSAEFPKEGPSILRIQQVVRGDSAAYFCASSPPTGLDTGELFFGEGSRLTVL.

This clonotype has ten or more counts. The junction and the germline gene differ at one end; a read error may be behind it. The V call is TRBV7-8, the J call TRBJ1-3; the D gene is possibly TRBD1 (6 bases). Germline V lookup: CDR1 SGHVS, CDR2 FQNEAQ. This CDR3 comprises 13 residues. The CDR3 is CASSLGTAGTYHF. In nucleotides, the CDR3 is TGTGCCAGCAGCTTAGGGACAGCTGGAACCTACCATTTT.

This clonotype was recorded at least ten times. The chain employs TRBV20-1 and TRBJ2-1; 9 bases line up with TRBD2. With V trimmed by 0 bases and J by 0 bases, 6 bases remained unmatched. Germline assignment: CDR1 DFQATT and CDR2 SNEGSKA (reference sequence). The CDR3 length is 17 residues. CDR3 sequence: CSARDWQREVSYNEQFF. The CDR3 DNA sequence: TGCAGTGCTAGAGATTGGCAGCGGGAGGTCTCCTACAATGAGCAGTTCTTC.

The sample holds many counts of this clonotype. J is TRBJ2-5 and V is TRBV7-2, with D hard to call. Germline loops: CDR1 SGHTA, CDR2 FQGNSA. The germline V and J ends were trimmed by 1 base and 5 bases, with 14 bases remaining between them. There are 15 residues in the CDR3. The CDR3 nucleotides read TGTGCCAGCAGCTTAGGCGTTGAAGGTGACGAGACCCAGTACTTC. This gives the protein CASSLGVEGDETQYF.

Ten or more counts support this clonotype. This chain links TRBV5-8 with TRBJ2-1, with 9 bases aligning to TRBD1. J was trimmed by 4 bases and V by 4 bases; bases with no gene match: 9. The CDR3 sequence is 16 residues long. Germline CDR1 is SGHTS and CDR2 is YDEGEE. CDR3 DNA sequence: TGTGCCAGCAGCGAAACCACAGGGGGCGCGTACAATGAGCAGTTCTTC. Its protein is CASSETTGGAYNEQFF.

This clonotype showed up many times. V usage is TRBV28 and J usage is TRBJ2-7; maybe TRBD2 (6 bases). CDR1 and CDR2 (germline): MDHEN, SYDVKM. The CDR3 runs to 17 residues. The V and J ends lost 5 bases and 2 bases respectively, with 22 bases between them. The CDR3 reads CASSTLFRGVQTYEQYF. The CDR3 DNA follows: TGTGCCAGCAGTACCCTTTTTCGCGGGGTCCAGACCTACGAGCAGTACTTC.

This clonotype was recorded at least ten times. The chain employs TRBV5-1 and TRBJ1-6; 7 bases fit TRBD1. With V trimmed by 5 bases and J by 3 bases, 14 bases remained unmatched. Germline CDR1 reads SGHRS; CDR2 reads YFSETQ. The CDR3 consists of 18 residues. CDR3 in amino acids: CASRRDQSGQVYNSPLHF. The CDR3 coding sequence is TGCGCCAGCAGGAGGGATCAATCAGGACAGGTCTATAATTCACCCCTCCACTTT.

The table lists this clonotype with many counts. J is TRBJ2-1 and V is TRBV29-1; the D gene is possibly TRBD1 (6 bases). CDR3 size: 11 residues. Trimming took 5 bases from V and 6 from J, leaving 8 bases between them. Germline loops: CDR1 SQVTM, CDR2 ANQGSEA. The chain's CDR3 is CSVSRGNEQFF. CDR3 sequence (DNA): TGCAGCGTTTCCAGGGGCAATGAGCAGTTCTTC.

This clonotype has ten or more counts. The rearrangement uses TRBV20-1 and TRBJ1-1; D remains ambiguous. V was shortened by 0 bases and J by 0 bases, with 14 bases between the two germline ends. CDR1 is DFQATT, CDR2 SNEGSKA, per germline (reference sequence). The CDR3 totals 16 residues. CDR3 nucleotides: TGCAGTGCTAGAGAAGGAGGAAACGGGATGAACACTGAAGCTTTCTTT. Translation gives CSAREGGNGMNTEAFF.

There are many counts of this clonotype. V is TRBV28 and J is TRBJ1-6; the match to TRBD1 covers 7 bases. CDR1 and CDR2 from the germline V gene are MDHEN and SYDVKM. With V trimmed by 4 bases and J by 8 bases, 8 bases remained unmatched. This CDR3 contains 15 residues. The CDR3 protein is CASSSPTGTYSPLHF. The CDR3 region has the DNA TGTGCCAGCAGTTCCCCGACAGGGACGTATTCACCCCTCCACTTT.

In its sample, this clonotype was seen many times. This sequence joins TRBV30 and TRBJ1-2, with no clear D. The CDR3 is 13 amino acids. The germline V gene has CDR1 GTSNPN and CDR2 SVGIG (reference sequence). Trimming took off 2 bases at V and 1 base at J, with 8 bases between the two ends. As DNA, the CDR3 is TGTGCCTGGAGTTCCCCGGGTAACTATGGCTACACCTTC. Amino acids: CAWSSPGNYGYTF.

This clonotype was picked up many times. The CDR3 sequence: CASSLVPTGQETQYF. In DNA form, the CDR3 reads TGCGCCAGCAGCTTGGTCCCGACAGGCCAAGAGACCCAGTACTTC. The chain combines TRBV5-1 with TRBJ2-5, with D tentatively TRBD1 (6 bases). The CDR3 is made up of 15 amino acids. Germline V CDR1 and CDR2: SGHRS, YFSETQ. Trimming stripped 0 bases from V and 1 base from J, with 10 bases between.

This clonotype was counted many times. The V gene is TRBV7-9, the J gene TRBJ2-3; either TRBD1 or TRBD2 may fit D (6 bases each). The CDR3 runs 14 residues. The germline gives CDR1 SEHNR, CDR2 FQNEAQ (reference sequence). Trimming left V 8 bases short and J 3 bases short, with 15 bases between. CDR3 sequence (DNA): TGTGCCAGCCGGGGGCGTTTGGTGACAGATACGCAGTATTTT. Protein product: CASRGRLVTDTQYF.

In this sample, this clonotype turned up many times. V and J are TRBV10-3 and TRBJ2-7, with 8 bases fitting TRBD1. J lost 7 bases, V lost 6 bases, and 8 bases had no gene match. Germline CDR1 ENHRY, CDR2 SYGVKD. The CDR3 is 13 amino acids. The CDR3 nucleotides read TGTGCCATCAGGCAAGGACAGGGCGAAGAGCAGTACTTC. Translating gives CAIRQGQGEEQYF.

This clonotype was observed many times. The chain has TRBV5-1 and TRBJ2-3; D is perhaps TRBD1 or TRBD2 (5 bases each). Germline V gene sequence: CDR1 SGHRS, CDR2 YFSETQ. The CDR3 runs 14 residues. V was trimmed by 3 bases and J by 6 bases, leaving 14 bases between them. Here the CDR3 reads CASSWGPRGDTQYF. In DNA, the CDR3 is TGCGCCAGCAGCTGGGGCCCTCGAGGGGATACGCAGTATTTT.